These 16 T cell receptor beta chains originate from one sample sequenced in a study of blood T cell repertoires in COVID-19. Repertoires were generated with immunoSEQ multiplex PCR, while TCRdb's copy carries only in-frame clones and drops some. The table includes tens of thousands of clones, about four fifths detected once. Sequenced sample: peripheral blood. The source is a man older than 75 with acute or convalescent COVID-19.

The chain combines TRBV4-3 with TRBJ1-1; D may be TRBD1 (5 bases). V was shortened by 5 bases and J by 2 bases, with 12 bases between the two germline ends. The CDR3 runs 14 residues. CDR1 is LGHNA and CDR2 is YSLEER in the germline V gene. CDR3: CASSYQTGNTEAFF. CDR3 DNA: TGCGCCAGCAGCTACCAAACAGGAAACACTGAAGCTTTCTTT.

This chain connects TRBV6-4 to TRBJ1-2; D is uncertain. There are 13 residues in the CDR3. V lost 4 bases to trimming and J lost 7 bases, with 13 bases between them. CDR1 is MRHNA and CDR2 is SNTAGT in the germline V gene. In nucleotides, the CDR3 is TGTGCCAGCAGTGCCGCCCGAGGCAGTGGCTACACCTTC. This gives the protein CASSAARGSGYTF.

This clone was found many times. CDR3 in DNA: TGTGCCAGCAGTGAACTCCCCGATGGCTACACCTTC. Its translation: CASSELPDGYTF. The chain links TRBV6-1 to TRBJ1-2; D is unresolved. CDR3 length: 12 amino acids. V lost 2 bases and J lost 6, with 7 bases in between. Germline loops: CDR1 MNHNS, CDR2 SASEGT.

In its sample, this clone was seen once. V gene TRBV7-9 combines with J gene TRBJ2-1; maybe TRBD1 (6 bases). Germline V gives CDR1 SEHNR, CDR2 FQNEAQ (reference sequence). Trimming cost V 2 bases and J 0 bases, with 8 bases left between them. CDR3 length: 15 residues. DNA of the CDR3: TGTGCCAGCAGCTTAACAGGGAGCTCCTACAATGAGCAGTTCTTC. It translates to CASSLTGSSYNEQFF.

This chain links TRBV12-3 or TRBV12-4 with TRBJ2-7; the D gene is possibly TRBD2 (5 bases). This CDR3 is 11 amino acids long. The V gene lost 7 bases and the J gene lost 4 bases, with 8 bases spanning the gap. CDR3 nucleotide sequence: TGTGCCAGCACCCGGGGATACGAGCAGTACTTC. This encodes CASTRGYEQYF.

A single count supports this clone. The chain is built from TRBV6-1 and TRBJ2-1, with 7 bases identical to TRBD2. CDR1 is MNHNS, CDR2 SASEGT, per germline. The CDR3 totals 16 residues. V shed 2 bases, J shed 7 bases, and the junction held 11 bases outside the gene matches. The CDR3 region has the DNA TGTGCCAGCAGTGAAACTTGGGCGGGGGTCCTTAATGAGCAGTTCTTC. This sequence encodes CASSETWAGVLNEQFF.

J is TRBJ2-5 and V is TRBV6-1; 13 bases map to TRBD2. The CDR3 is made up of 16 amino acids. Looked up from germline, CDR1 is MNHNS and CDR2 is SASEGT. V lost 4 bases, J lost 2 bases, and 4 bases stayed unmatched. CDR3: CASSGWTSGGQETQYF. The CDR3 DNA reads as TGTGCCAGCAGTGGATGGACTAGCGGGGGTCAAGAGACCCAGTACTTC.

The chain carries TRBV29-1 and TRBJ2-5; 11 bases agree with TRBD2. The CDR3 is made up of 15 amino acids. CDR1 and CDR2 from the germline V gene are SQVTM and ANQGSEA. J gave up 3 bases and V 6 bases, and 9 bases lay outside the gene matches. CDR3 sequence (DNA): TGCAGCGTGGGGGGGACTAGCGGAGCCAAAGAGACCCAGTACTTC. Amino acids: CSVGGTSGAKETQYF.

The chain couples TRBV19 to TRBJ1-1, with a possible D match to TRBD1 (6 bases). Trimming took 1 base from V and 2 from J, leaving 14 bases between them. This CDR3 comprises 16 residues. Looked up from germline, CDR1 is LNHDA and CDR2 is SQIVND (reference sequence). CDR3 nucleotide sequence: TGTGCCAGTAGTATAGGCTTTGGACAGCCTAACACTGAAGCTTTCTTT. Protein: CASSIGFGQPNTEAFF.

The V call is TRBV5-1, the J call TRBJ1-1; TRBD1 aligns across 7 bases. This CDR3 contains 14 residues. Germline CDR1 reads SGHRS; CDR2 reads YFSETQ. Trimming at V came to 6 bases and at J to 1 base, leaving 6 bases not matched to a gene. The CDR3 region has the DNA TGCGCCAGCAACCAGGGGACAGCGAACACTGAAGCTTTCTTT. Translating gives CASNQGTANTEAFF. The full variable domain, with the rest looked up from reference TRBV5-1 and TRBJ1-1, is KAGVTQTPRYLIKTRGQQVTLSCSPISGHRSVSWYQQTPGQGLQFLFEYFSETQRNKGNFPGRFSGRQFSNSRSEMNVSTLELGDSALYLCASNQGTANTEAFFGQGTRLTVV.

This clone appeared a few times. This chain connects TRBV4-3 to TRBJ2-2; TRBD1 agrees at 7 bases. V trimming: 5 bases; J trimming: 3 bases; junction bases outside the gene matches: 6. The CDR3 is 15 residues long. CDR1 is LGHNA, CDR2 YSLEER, per germline. CDR3 loop: CASSDRAPDTGELFF. The CDR3 DNA is TGCGCCAGCAGCGACAGGGCTCCGGACACCGGGGAGCTGTTTTTT.

The chain is built from TRBV7-9 and TRBJ2-7; 10 bases align to TRBD2. Trimming took 3 bases from V and 1 from J; bases not matched to a gene: 6. CDR1 is SEHNR and CDR2 is FQNEAQ in the germline V gene (reference sequence). The CDR3 covers 16 residues. CDR3 sequence: CASSFLASGGSYEQYF. The CDR3 coding sequence is TGTGCCAGCAGCTTTTTGGCTAGCGGGGGTTCCTACGAGCAGTACTTC.

This sequence joins TRBV14 and TRBJ1-4, with a possible D match to TRBD1 (5 bases). CDR3 length equals 13 residues. Trimming took 8 bases from V and 8 from J, leaving 15 bases between them. Germline CDR1 reads SGHDN; CDR2 reads FVKESK. CDR3 region: CASRRGVGEKLFF. The CDR3 DNA follows: TGTGCCAGCCGCCGGGGGGTAGGGGAAAAACTGTTTTTT.

Comment on this clone: At one of its ends the junction is not consistent with the germline gene, which may arise from a read error. The same CDR3 can be traced to other DNA sequences in this sample. This chain connects TRBV24-1 to TRBJ1-3; tentatively, D is TRBD1 (6 bases). Germline lookup yields CDR1 KGHDR and CDR2 SFDVKD. The CDR3 extends over 18 amino acids. The CDR3 loop is CATSDPRDNLKAGNTIYF. CDR3 nucleotide sequence: TGTGCCACCAGTGACCCTCGGGACAATCTTAAGGCTGGAAATACCATATATTTT.

The chain recombines TRBV5-4 with TRBJ2-5; D is undetermined. Germline lookup yields CDR1 SGHNT and CDR2 YYREEE (reference sequence). Between the trimmed V and J ends, which lost 0 bases and 3 bases, there was a span of 6 bases. The CDR3 has 13 residues. The CDR3 here is CASSLGQKETQYF. CDR3 in DNA: TGTGCCAGCAGCTTGGGTCAGAAAGAGACCCAGTACTTC.

The chain joins TRBV24-1 to TRBJ2-3; D might be TRBD1 (6 bases). There are 15 residues in the CDR3. CDR1 is KGHDR, CDR2 SFDVKD, per germline. The V end lost 5 bases, the J end lost 2 bases, and 13 bases lay between the germline ends. CDR3 bases: TGTGCCACCAGTGGAGAGGGGACAAACACAGATACGCAGTATTTT. The encoded protein is CATSGEGTNTDTQYF.